This T cell receptor beta chain was identified in a study of cytomegalovirus exposure and HLA in healthy donors. PCR primers comprised 60 Vbeta and 13 Jbeta primers. The table came from immunoSEQ multiplex PCR; TCRdb's copy has only in-frame clones and leaves some out. The sample has 150,000 to 200,000 clones, around 80% seen once. Concerning this clone itself: Its antigen is as yet unknown.

CDR1 is MNHNS, CDR2 SASEGT, per germline. Trimming left V 2 bases short and J 7 bases short, with 11 bases between. The CDR3 spans 13 residues. Points from the study as a whole: Accurate prediction of most subjects' HLA-A and HLA-B alleles from TCR beta sequences was reported.

This receptor was obtained from a man over 45 in good health and CMV-seropositive. This chain uses TRBV6-1 with TRBJ1-2; tentatively, D is TRBD1 (6 bases). The sample taken for sequencing was PBMCs. CDR3: CASSETWTAGYTF. The CDR3 bases are TGTGCCAGCAGTGAAACCTGGACAGCTGGCTACACCTTC.